This passage covers 32 T cell receptor beta chains from one sample sequenced in a study of cytomegalovirus exposure and HLA in healthy donors. The PCR was carried out with 60 Vbeta primers and 13 Jbeta primers. Assay used: immunoSEQ multiplex PCR; TCRdb lists only in-frame clones, some missing. Here the sample spans about 93,000 clones, roughly 79% being singletons. The sample was PBMCs. These TCRs come from a man under 40 in good health and CMV-seronegative.

This clone came up a few times. This rearrangement joins TRBV6-5 to TRBJ1-5; 7 bases map to TRBD1. CDR1 is MNHEY and CDR2 is SVGAGI in the germline V gene. The CDR3 is made up of 15 amino acids. V gave up 6 bases and J gave up 5 bases; unmatched junction bases: 10. In nucleotides, the CDR3 is TGTGCCAGCAGGGAACAGGGGAAACCCTATCAGCCCCAGCATTTT. It is translated as CASREQGKPYQPQHF.

This clone was seen just once. The rearrangement links TRBV18 to TRBJ2-7, with D possibly matching TRBD1 (5 bases). There are 14 residues in the CDR3. Germline CDR1 is KGHSH and CDR2 is LQKENI. Trimming cost V 0 bases and J 2 bases, with 8 bases left between them. This chain's CDR3 is CASSPPTQAYEQYF. The CDR3 nucleotides read TGTGCCAGCTCACCACCCACACAGGCCTACGAGCAGTACTTC.

V and J are TRBV4-1 and TRBJ2-1, with D perhaps TRBD2 (5 bases). This CDR3 has 19 residues. V lost 1 base to trimming and J lost 0 bases, with 19 bases between them. The germline CDR1 and CDR2 sequences are MGHRA and YSYEKL. This CDR3 reads CASSQASLGGSSSYNEQFF. CDR3 nucleotides: TGCGCCAGCAGCCAAGCGTCCCTTGGCGGGTCTAGCTCCTACAATGAGCAGTTCTTC.

This rearrangement joins TRBV7-9 to TRBJ1-1; 8 bases match TRBD1. Unmatched junction bases numbered 9, after V lost 8 bases and J lost 10 bases. The CDR3 loop spans 12 amino acids. Germline V gene sequence: CDR1 SEHNR, CDR2 FQNEAQ (reference sequence). CDR3 coding DNA: TGTGCCAGCGATACGACAGGGGCTGGAGCTTTCTTT. As protein: CASDTTGAGAFF.

This chain joins TRBV25-1 and TRBJ2-7; 9 bases are shared with TRBD1. This CDR3 has 15 residues. V dropped 7 bases and J dropped 4; count of bases not matched to a gene: 11. Germline assignment: CDR1 MGHDK and CDR2 SYGVNS. DNA for the CDR3: TGTGCCAGCACTAAACCCGGGACAGGGATGTACGAGCAGTACTTC. It specifies CASTKPGTGMYEQYF.

This sequence joins TRBV19 and TRBJ1-2, with a tentative D call TRBD1 (6 bases). The germline V and J ends were trimmed by 7 bases and 6 bases, with 24 bases remaining between them. Germline assignment: CDR1 LNHDA and CDR2 SQIVND (reference sequence). The CDR3 is made up of 16 amino acids. CDR3 coding DNA: TGTGCCAGTAATGGCGCCGGGACAACGCTAGGCCATGGCTACACCTTC. It translates to CASNGAGTTLGHGYTF. The variable domain in full, completed from reference TRBV19 and TRBJ1-2, reads DGGITQSPKYLFRKEGQNVTLSCEQNLNHDAMYWYRQDPGQGLRLIYYSQIVNDFQKGDIAEGYSVSREKKESFPLTVTSAQKNPTAFYLCASNGAGTTLGHGYTFGSGTRLTVV.

V usage is TRBV20-1 and J usage is TRBJ2-1; D unresolved. This CDR3 spans 11 amino acids. Germline V CDR1 and CDR2: DFQATT, SNEGSKA (reference sequence). The V and J ends lost 7 bases and 7 bases respectively, with 11 bases between them. This CDR3 reads CSVHFGNEQFF. CDR3 coding DNA: TGCAGTGTCCACTTCGGTAATGAGCAGTTCTTC.

This chain links TRBV11-3 with TRBJ2-5; TRBD2 matches 13 bases. V trimming: 3 bases; J trimming: 9 bases; junction bases outside the gene matches: 19. CDR3 length equals 19 residues. Germline V gives CDR1 SGHNT, CDR2 YENEEA. The CDR3 DNA reads as TGTGCCAGCAGCTTTGCGTCGGGGGTACTAGCGGGAGGGCCGGAGGCCCAGTACTTC. This codes for CASSFASGVLAGGPEAQYF.

The chain is built from TRBV19 and TRBJ2-7; no firm D call. There are 13 residues in the CDR3. Germline V gives CDR1 LNHDA, CDR2 SQIVND (reference sequence). The V end was cut by 5 bases, the J end by 0 bases, with 8 bases between. DNA for the CDR3: TGTGCCAGTAGTTTGACACTCTCCTACGAGCAGTACTTC. This encodes CASSLTLSYEQYF.

The chain has TRBV7-8 and TRBJ1-6, with D hard to call. The CDR3 totals 13 residues. Trimming took off 8 bases at V and 7 bases at J, with 12 bases between the two ends. Germline V gene sequence: CDR1 SGHVS, CDR2 FQNEAQ. The CDR3 DNA reads as TGTGCCAGCGGCCCAAATACAAATTCACCCCTCCACTTT. Its protein is CASGPNTNSPLHF.

The J gene is TRBJ2-7, the V gene TRBV7-3; possible D gene TRBD1, 6 bases. This CDR3 contains 14 residues. The germline gives CDR1 SGHTA, CDR2 FQGTGA. V was trimmed by 5 bases and J by 2 bases, leaving 13 bases between them. CDR3 loop: CASSKDRYTYEQYF. As DNA, the CDR3 is TGTGCCAGCAGCAAAGACAGGTATACCTACGAGCAGTACTTC.

The rearrangement links TRBV7-2 to TRBJ1-2; a possible D gene is TRBD1 (5 bases). V lost 5 bases and J lost 2, with 6 bases in between. Germline CDR1 SGHTA, CDR2 FQGNSA. The CDR3 is 12 amino acids. The CDR3 nucleotides read TGTGCCAGCAGCCCAGGGAACTATGGCTACACCTTC. Translating it yields CASSPGNYGYTF.

The V and J genes are TRBV7-8 and TRBJ1-1; 8 bases map to TRBD1. The CDR3 extends over 15 amino acids. Looked up from germline, CDR1 is SGHVS and CDR2 is FQNEAQ. J lost 1 base, V lost 5 bases, and 6 bases had no gene match. CDR3 coding DNA: TGTGCCAGCAGCCCCCGACAGGGGACGAACACTGAAGCTTTCTTT. Its translation is CASSPRQGTNTEAFF.

This clone has a handful of counts. The junction departs from germline at one end; a sequencing error may be responsible. This chain uses TRBV7-9 with TRBJ1-2, with a tentative D call TRBD1 (5 bases). CDR1 is SEHNR and CDR2 is FQNEAQ in the germline V gene (reference sequence). The CDR3 consists of 18 residues. This chain's CDR3 is CSSSLVVQGGFWMDGYTF. DNA of the CDR3: TGTTCCAGCAGCTTAGTGGTGCAGGGTGGATTTTGGATGGATGGCTACACCTTC.

This chain connects TRBV7-2 to TRBJ2-3; no clear D gene. Trimming cost V 2 bases and J 0 bases, with 6 bases left between them. Germline CDR1 is SGHTA and CDR2 is FQGNSA. This CDR3 is 14 amino acids long. The CDR3 sequence: CASSLSVSTDTQYF. CDR3 nucleotide sequence: TGTGCCAGCAGCTTATCCGTCAGCACAGATACGCAGTATTTT.

V gene TRBV4-3 combines with J gene TRBJ2-1; 14 nucleotides align to TRBD2. V lost 4 bases to trimming and J lost 6 bases; unmatched junction nucleotides: 14. This CDR3 has 19 residues. Germline V gene sequence: CDR1 LGHNA, CDR2 YSLEER. DNA for the CDR3: TGCGCCAGCAGCCGCCAAATTGCCCTCGGGACTAGCGGGGGCAATGAGCAGTTCTTC. Its protein is CASSRQIALGTSGGNEQFF.

Here the CDR3 reads CASSPDRASNTEAFF. The CDR3 bases are TGTGCCAGCAGCCCGGACAGGGCGTCGAACACTGAAGCTTTCTTT. The chain employs TRBV11-3 and TRBJ1-1, with 8 positions matching TRBD1. The CDR3 covers 15 residues. V gave up 5 bases and J gave up 1 base; unmatched junction bases: 6. Germline V gives CDR1 SGHNT, CDR2 YENEEA.

As DNA, the CDR3 is TGTGCCAGCAGCAAAGCGGTCGACAGGGGAAGTGACGCTTTCTTT. Amino acids: CASSKAVDRGSDAFF. The rearrangement links TRBV21-1 to TRBJ1-1; the DNA was not compared with TRBD1, the D call given in the table. TRBV21-1 is assigned pseudogene status. The CDR3 consists of 15 residues.

Of note for this clone: Compared with germline, one end of the junction differs, possibly owing to a read error. The chain carries TRBV18 and TRBJ1-2, with D possibly TRBD1 on 6 matching bases. Per the germline V gene, CDR1 is KGHSH and CDR2 is LQKENI. This CDR3 spans 12 amino acids. CDR3 in amino acids: CARSPDSYGYTF. In DNA form, the CDR3 reads TGTGCCCGCTCACCGGACAGCTATGGCTACACCTTC.

The chain combines TRBV5-1 with TRBJ1-3; D gene ambiguous. Germline CDR1 and CDR2: SGHRS and YFSETQ. CDR3 length: 15 amino acids. Trimming removed 2 bases at V and 0 bases at J, with 9 bases between. CDR3 DNA sequence: TGCGCCAGCAGCTTCAATGGCGGCTCTGGAAACACCATATATTTT. This gives the protein CASSFNGGSGNTIYF.

The chain couples TRBV5-1 to TRBJ1-1; possible D gene TRBD1, 5 bases. The ends were cut back, 6 bases at V and 0 bases at J, with 18 bases in the middle. The CDR3 is made up of 16 amino acids. Germline V gives CDR1 SGHRS, CDR2 YFSETQ. The CDR3 here is CASTREGTGMNTEAFF. CDR3 bases: TGCGCCAGCACCAGGGAGGGGACTGGCATGAACACTGAAGCTTTCTTT.

In this sample, this clone turned up a few times. The chain joins TRBV19 to TRBJ2-5, with TRBD2 identical over 7 bases. Germline V lookup: CDR1 LNHDA, CDR2 SQIVND (reference sequence). Losses at the gene ends were 6 bases for V and 2 bases for J; bases not matched to a gene: 18. The CDR3 is 18 residues long. The CDR3 nucleotides are TGTGCCAGTAGCATCTATCTGGGAACCGGGGGACTACAAGAGACCCAGTACTTC. Translation gives CASSIYLGTGGLQETQYF.

V is TRBV6-5 and J is TRBJ1-6; 8 positions agree with TRBD1. This CDR3 contains 13 residues. Germline V lookup: CDR1 MNHEY, CDR2 SVGAGI. V shed 6 bases and J 7 bases; nucleotides not matched to a gene: 2. CDR3 bases: TGTGCCAGCAGGGGACAGGCCAATTCACCCCTCCACTTT. This codes for CASRGQANSPLHF.

The J gene is TRBJ1-1, the V gene TRBV7-2; 9 positions agree with TRBD1. Trimming removed 2 bases from V and 6 bases from J; junction bases left unmatched: 4. CDR3 length: 14 amino acids. The germline V gene has CDR1 SGHTA and CDR2 FQGNSA. The CDR3 DNA follows: TGTGCCAGCAGCTTAAAAGGACAGGGGTCTGAAGCTTTCTTT. Translation: CASSLKGQGSEAFF.

The gene calls are TRBV19 and TRBJ2-5; 12 nucleotides match TRBD2. The CDR3 extends over 16 amino acids. Germline V gene data show CDR1 as LNHDA and CDR2 as SQIVND (reference sequence). Trimming took 6 bases from V and 4 from J; bases not matched to a gene: 9. The CDR3 is CASSLGLAGPRETQYF. The CDR3 DNA reads as TGTGCCAGTAGCCTGGGACTAGCGGGCCCTCGAGAGACCCAGTACTTC.

The chain has TRBV7-9 and TRBJ1-1, with D possibly matching TRBD1 (5 bases). This CDR3 is built from 16 residues. V was trimmed by 2 bases and J by 5 bases, leaving 18 bases between them. Germline CDR1 reads SEHNR; CDR2 reads FQNEAQ (reference sequence). CDR3 nucleotides: TGTGCCAGCAGCTTACTGCGGGTCCTTCGGGGGACTGAAGCTTTCTTT. This encodes CASSLLRVLRGTEAFF.

DNA of the CDR3: TGTGCTAGCTTAGATAGCAATCAGCCCCAGCATTTT. This codes for CASLDSNQPQHF. The chain is built from TRBV12-5 and TRBJ1-5; D remains unclear. Per germline, CDR1 LGHNT and CDR2 FRNRAP. Trimming cost V 9 bases and J 0 bases, with 6 bases left between them. CDR3 length equals 12 residues.

This clone has at least ten counts. The chain employs TRBV10-3 and TRBJ2-7; a possible D gene is TRBD2 (7 bases). In germline, CDR1 is ENHRY, CDR2 SYGVKD. The CDR3 totals 13 residues. The V end lost 2 bases, the J end lost 7 bases, and 12 bases lay between the germline ends. The CDR3 sequence: CAISEGGGGEQYV. As DNA, the CDR3 is TGTGCCATCAGTGAGGGGGGAGGGGGAGAGCAGTACGTC.

This clone was seen just once. The chain employs TRBV9 and TRBJ2-5; TRBD2 agrees at 14 bases. The length of the CDR3 is 16 residues. Trimming took 4 bases from V and 5 from J; bases not matched to a gene: 7. In germline, CDR1 is SGDLS, CDR2 YYNGEE. The CDR3 bases are TGTGCCAGCAGCCGACAGACTAGCGGGGGGGCCGAGACCCAGTACTTC. Translated: CASSRQTSGGAETQYF.

The chain is built from TRBV5-1 and TRBJ1-1, with 7 bases that match TRBD1. Germline lookup yields CDR1 SGHRS and CDR2 YFSETQ. This CDR3 contains 15 residues. The J segment lost 1 base and the V segment lost 2 bases, leaving 5 bases of the junction unmatched. Here the CDR3 reads CASSLHRGSNTEAFF. The CDR3 DNA reads as TGCGCCAGCAGCTTACACAGGGGCTCGAACACTGAAGCTTTCTTT.

The chain has TRBV15 and TRBJ2-7, with 9 bases lining up with TRBD1. Unmatched junction bases numbered 4, after V lost 0 bases and J lost 4 bases. Germline V gives CDR1 LNHNV, CDR2 YYDKDF (reference sequence). The CDR3 loop spans 15 amino acids. CDR3 in DNA: TGTGCCACCAGCAGAGATAAAGGGACAGGGTACGAGCAGTACGTC. This translates into CATSRDKGTGYEQYV.

V usage is TRBV25-1 and J usage is TRBJ1-2; TRBD1 matches 10 bases. Germline V gene lookup returns CDR1 MGHDK and CDR2 SYGVNS. This CDR3 has 13 amino acids. J gave up 4 bases and V 9 bases, and 5 bases lay outside the gene matches. CDR3 DNA sequence: TGTGCCAGTTCGGGACAGGGGCTCTATGGCTACACCTTC. This translates into CASSGQGLYGYTF.